This T cell receptor beta chain comes out of a study of shared clonotypes between healthy human individuals. Turning to the study itself: The cohort comprised a couple of women and a few men. Their ages spanned 18 to 49 years. General study points: With several donors compared, about 5.2% of naive CD4 clonotypes were shared.

V shed 0 bases and J 10 bases; nucleotides not matched to a gene: 5. Germline V gene sequence: CDR1 MNHNS, CDR2 SASEGT. The CDR3 is 16 residues long. Original analysis: Filtering differed because ImmunoSEQ produced junction-only sequences that carried no quality scores. The method was immunoSEQ multiplex PCR; TCRdb's version includes in-frame clones alone and lacks a portion of them. That table gives V, J and clone size, and the DNA gave D and trimming. The sample has 2 million to 2.5 million clones, 90% to 97% seen once. Of note for this clone: Its specificity is not known.

Sequencing input: naive CD4+ T cells sorted from blood. The subset is: CD45RA+ positively selected. The TCR sequence derives from a man between 18 and 35 years old in good health. The chain joins TRBV6-1 to TRBJ2-1; TRBD2 matches 14 bases. The CDR3 coding sequence is TGTGCCAGCAGTGAAGCGCCGGGACTAGCGGGAGCGGAGCAGTTCTTC. Its protein product is CASSEAPGLAGAEQFF.